Below are 6 T cell receptor beta chains sequenced from a single sample in a study of cytomegalovirus exposure and HLA in healthy donors (dated by TCRdb to the late 2010s). Library generation was performed with the immunoSEQ multiplex PCR assay. A mixture of 60 forward primers for TCR Vbeta segments and 13 reverse primers for TCR Jbeta segments was used in the multiplex PCR. TCRdb obtained this table from immuneACCESS and retained in-frame rearrangements with V and J assigned. These tables miss some clones; where compared with another copy, unresolved V genes account for less than half of the shortfall, and the remainder is unexplained. This sample lists 130,000 or so clones; about 74% were detected once. The ten biggest clones cover about 4.3% of the sample. Input material: PBMCs. The receptors stem from a man younger than 35 in good health and CMV-seropositive.

The rearrangement links TRBV11-2 to TRBJ1-5, with TRBD1 matching 9 bases. Germline lookup yields CDR1 SGHAT and CDR2 FQNNGV. CDR3 length: 14 amino acids. The V gene end was trimmed by 6 bases and the J gene end by 9 bases; junction bases not matched to a gene: 9. The CDR3 sequence is CASSPGQGKVPQHF. The CDR3 DNA reads TGTGCCAGCAGTCCTGGACAGGGGAAAGTGCCCCAGCATTTT.

CDR3 DNA sequence: TGCGCCAGCAGCCCAGACAGTGGTGGGGCCAACGTCCTGACTTTC. It is translated as CASSPDSGGANVLTF. The chain joins TRBV5-1 to TRBJ2-6; perhaps TRBD1 as D (5 bases). The germline V gene has CDR1 SGHRS and CDR2 YFSETQ. Trimming took off 4 bases at V and 3 bases at J, with 11 bases between the two ends. The CDR3 extends over 15 amino acids.

The chain has TRBV25-1 and TRBJ2-3; D gene ambiguous. Per germline, CDR1 MGHDK and CDR2 SYGVNS. Trimming took 4 bases from V and 2 from J, leaving 13 bases between them. CDR3 length equals 15 residues. CDR3 nucleotides: TGTGCCAGCAGTGGGCGGAGAAGCCCCACAGATACGCAGTATTTT. This encodes CASSGRRSPTDTQYF.

The chain has TRBV19 and TRBJ2-7; 9 bases map to TRBD1. The germline V gene encodes CDR1 LNHDA and CDR2 SQIVND (reference sequence). The CDR3 runs 15 residues. The V and J ends lost 8 bases and 4 bases, in that order; junction bases with no gene match: 12. The CDR3 loop is CASQRGGGQGYEQYF. CDR3 sequence (DNA): TGTGCCAGTCAACGCGGTGGGGGACAGGGTTACGAGCAGTACTTC.

The chain has TRBV5-4 and TRBJ2-7; D remains unclear. Deletions cut 3 bases from V and 6 bases from J, with 7 bases between. CDR1 SGHNT and CDR2 YYREEE come from the germline V gene (reference sequence). This CDR3 region has 11 residues. CDR3 nucleotide sequence: TGTGCCAGCAGCTCGTCAGGCGAGCAGTACTTC. This gives the protein CASSSSGEQYF.

The V gene is TRBV9, the J gene TRBJ2-1, with unresolved D. V was trimmed by 0 bases and J by 9 bases, leaving 13 bases between them. The CDR3 runs to 14 residues. Germline values: CDR1 SGDLS, CDR2 YYNGEE. CDR3 amino acids: CASSVEPLGGEQFF. The CDR3 DNA sequence: TGTGCCAGCAGCGTAGAACCCCTAGGCGGTGAGCAGTTCTTC.